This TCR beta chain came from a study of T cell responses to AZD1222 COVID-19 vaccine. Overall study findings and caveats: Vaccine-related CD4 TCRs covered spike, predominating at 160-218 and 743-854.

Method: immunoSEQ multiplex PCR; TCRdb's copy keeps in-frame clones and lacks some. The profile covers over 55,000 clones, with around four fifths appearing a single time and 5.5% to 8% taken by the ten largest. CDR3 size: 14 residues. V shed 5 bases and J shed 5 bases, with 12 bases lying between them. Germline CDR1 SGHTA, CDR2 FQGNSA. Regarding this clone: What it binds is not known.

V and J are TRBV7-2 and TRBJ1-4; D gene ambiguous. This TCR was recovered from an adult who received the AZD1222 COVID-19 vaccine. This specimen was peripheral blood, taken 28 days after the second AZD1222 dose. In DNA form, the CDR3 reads TGTGCCAGCAGCCTTGGAGGCAACAATGAAAAACTGTTTTTT. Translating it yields CASSLGGNNEKLFF.